What follows are 16 T cell receptor beta chains derived from one specimen sequenced in a study of blood T cell repertoires in COVID-19. Method: immunoSEQ multiplex PCR; TCRdb's copy keeps in-frame clones and lacks some. This sample has 150,000 to 160,000 clones, with about 90% found just once. Sequencing used peripheral blood. The receptor source for this set is a man in his fifties with acute or convalescent COVID-19.

This clone was seen a single time. The chain employs TRBV7-2 and TRBJ2-1, with TRBD2 identical over 13 bases. The J segment lost 8 bases and the V segment lost 5 bases, leaving 6 bases of the junction unmatched. The germline V gene has CDR1 SGHTA and CDR2 FQGNSA. CDR3 length: 15 residues. The DNA for the CDR3 is TGTGCCAGCAGCCGGACTAGCGGGAGTATTGATGAGCAGTTCTTC. Its translation is CASSRTSGSIDEQFF.

The chain couples TRBV19 to TRBJ1-1; perhaps TRBD1 as D (5 bases). Per germline, CDR1 LNHDA and CDR2 SQIVND (reference sequence). This CDR3 region has 12 residues. The CDR3 protein is CAAGVKNTEAFF. As DNA, the CDR3 is TGTGCTGCGGGGGTTAAGAACACTGAAGCTTTCTTT.

The gene calls are TRBV12-3 or TRBV12-4 and TRBJ1-1, with D possibly being TRBD1 (6 bases). Trimming took off 3 bases at V and 14 bases at J, with 16 bases between the two ends. The CDR3 is 12 residues long. The CDR3 spells CASSFQGMRAFF. The CDR3, as DNA: TGTGCCAGCAGTTTTCAGGGGATGAGAGCATTCTTT.

The rearrangement links TRBV14 to TRBJ2-7, with 11 bases matching TRBD2. The CDR3 has 16 residues. Trimming at V came to 3 bases and at J to 2 bases, leaving 6 bases not matched to a gene. Germline CDR1 reads SGHDN; CDR2 reads FVKESK. CDR3 nucleotide sequence: TGTGCCAGCAGCCAGACTAGCGGGGAGGGCCCCTACGAGCAGTACTTC. Protein product: CASSQTSGEGPYEQYF.

The chain employs TRBV11-1 and TRBJ2-1; TRBD1 aligns across 9 bases. Germline V gives CDR1 SGHAT, CDR2 FQDESV (reference sequence). V trimming: 2 bases; J trimming: 7 bases; junction bases outside the gene matches: 9. The CDR3 totals 16 residues. The CDR3 sequence is CASSLSLGQGLNEQFF. The DNA of the CDR3 is TGTGCCAGCAGCTTATCGCTGGGACAGGGTCTGAATGAGCAGTTCTTC.

This sequence joins TRBV29-1 and TRBJ2-1; 7 bases agree with TRBD2. This CDR3 is built from 14 residues. Losses at the gene ends were 4 bases for V and 0 bases for J; bases not matched to a gene: 3. Germline CDR1 and CDR2: SQVTM and ANQGSEA. The CDR3 loop is CSVARELSYNEQFF. CDR3 nucleotides: TGCAGCGTTGCGCGGGAGCTCTCCTACAATGAGCAGTTCTTC.

This rearrangement joins TRBV30 to TRBJ2-7; D is possibly TRBD2 (6 bases). CDR3 size: 16 residues. The germline V and J ends were trimmed by 2 bases and 1 base, with 18 bases remaining between them. Germline CDR1 reads GTSNPN; CDR2 reads SVGIG (reference sequence). The CDR3 DNA is TGTGCCTGGAGTTCAATTTTGGCTAGCGTTTCCTACGAGCAGTACTTC. Its translation: CAWSSILASVSYEQYF. Combining the CDR3 with reference TRBV30 and TRBJ2-7 gives the whole variable domain SQTIHQWPATLVQPVGSPLSLECTVEGTSNPNLYWYRQAAGRGLQLLFYSVGIGQISSEVPQNLSASRPQDRQFILSSKKLLLSDSGFYLCAWSSILASVSYEQYFGPGTRLTVT.

The chain combines TRBV28 with TRBJ1-4, with TRBD1 as a possible D gene (6 bases). V gave up 2 bases and J gave up 10 bases, with 14 bases separating them. The germline gives CDR1 MDHEN, CDR2 SYDVKM. The length of the CDR3 is 14 residues. CDR3 sequence (DNA): TGTGCCAGCAGTTTAGGGGGACACGCCGGAAAACTGTTTTTT. This sequence encodes CASSLGGHAGKLFF.

J is TRBJ1-4 and V is TRBV9; 8 bases fit TRBD1. The germline gives CDR1 SGDLS, CDR2 YYNGEE. The ends lost 1 base at V and 6 bases at J; junction bases unmatched: 5. CDR3 size: 15 residues. CDR3 sequence: CASSVKQGVDEKLFF. The CDR3 bases are TGTGCCAGCAGCGTAAAACAGGGGGTCGATGAAAAACTGTTTTTT.

The rearrangement joins TRBV19 to TRBJ2-7, with D unclear. Germline V gives CDR1 LNHDA, CDR2 SQIVND (reference sequence). Trimming left V 5 bases short and J 1 base short, with 12 bases between. The CDR3 sequence is 14 residues long. CDR3 sequence reads: CASSPLTESYEQYF. The CDR3, as DNA: TGTGCCAGTAGTCCTTTAACCGAGTCCTACGAGCAGTACTTC.

The genes are TRBV7-2 and TRBJ1-1; D gene unclear. The CDR3 has 13 amino acids. The ends were cut back, 5 bases at V and 0 bases at J, with 7 bases in the middle. Per germline, CDR1 SGHTA and CDR2 FQGNSA. CDR3 DNA sequence: TGTGCCAGCAGCACCTCAGTGAACACTGAAGCTTTCTTT. Protein product: CASSTSVNTEAFF.

The chain employs TRBV15 and TRBJ2-3; 9 bases map to TRBD2. This CDR3 comprises 16 residues. CDR1 and CDR2 (germline): LNHNV, YYDKDF (reference sequence). The V segment lost 0 bases and the J segment 2 bases; nucleotides outside the gene matches: 3. The chain's CDR3 is CATSRDGGGVTDTQYF. CDR3 nucleotides: TGTGCCACCAGCAGAGACGGCGGGGGGGTCACAGATACGCAGTATTTT.

V is TRBV7-9 and J is TRBJ2-3; possible D gene TRBD1, 6 bases. The CDR3 totals 15 residues. The V gene's germline CDR1 is SEHNR and CDR2 FQNEAQ (reference sequence). V lost 5 bases and J 0 bases, leaving 12 bases between the germline ends. The CDR3 reads CASSQDRASTDTQYF. In DNA, the CDR3 is TGTGCCAGCAGCCAGGACAGAGCTAGCACAGATACGCAGTATTTT.

The chain joins TRBV4-3 to TRBJ2-5; 8 nucleotides align to TRBD2. The trim removed 6 bases at V and 3 bases at J, leaving 9 bases unmatched. This CDR3 spans 15 amino acids. In germline, CDR1 is LGHNA, CDR2 YSLEER. CDR3 nucleotide sequence: TGCGCCAGCAGGCGTCCCGGGACTAGGGAAGAGACCCAGTACTTC. It yields the protein CASRRPGTREETQYF.

This sequence joins TRBV5-1 and TRBJ2-1; 9 bases align to TRBD1. The CDR3 totals 16 residues. The trim removed 0 bases at V and 9 bases at J, leaving 10 bases unmatched. Germline V CDR1 and CDR2: SGHRS, YFSETQ. In nucleotides, the CDR3 is TGCGCCAGCAGCTTGGTAGGCGGGACAGGGAGGGGTGAGCAGTTCTTC. Amino acid sequence: CASSLVGGTGRGEQFF.

A single count supports this clone. J is TRBJ1-5 and V is TRBV15; TRBD1 matches 9 bases. The ends lost 6 bases at V and 0 bases at J; junction bases unmatched: 3. Germline assignment: CDR1 LNHNV and CDR2 YYDKDF (reference sequence). The CDR3 runs to 15 residues. For the CDR3, the DNA is TGTGCCACCAGAAGGACAGGGGTTAGCAATCAGCCCCAGCATTTT. Translating it yields CATRRTGVSNQPQHF.